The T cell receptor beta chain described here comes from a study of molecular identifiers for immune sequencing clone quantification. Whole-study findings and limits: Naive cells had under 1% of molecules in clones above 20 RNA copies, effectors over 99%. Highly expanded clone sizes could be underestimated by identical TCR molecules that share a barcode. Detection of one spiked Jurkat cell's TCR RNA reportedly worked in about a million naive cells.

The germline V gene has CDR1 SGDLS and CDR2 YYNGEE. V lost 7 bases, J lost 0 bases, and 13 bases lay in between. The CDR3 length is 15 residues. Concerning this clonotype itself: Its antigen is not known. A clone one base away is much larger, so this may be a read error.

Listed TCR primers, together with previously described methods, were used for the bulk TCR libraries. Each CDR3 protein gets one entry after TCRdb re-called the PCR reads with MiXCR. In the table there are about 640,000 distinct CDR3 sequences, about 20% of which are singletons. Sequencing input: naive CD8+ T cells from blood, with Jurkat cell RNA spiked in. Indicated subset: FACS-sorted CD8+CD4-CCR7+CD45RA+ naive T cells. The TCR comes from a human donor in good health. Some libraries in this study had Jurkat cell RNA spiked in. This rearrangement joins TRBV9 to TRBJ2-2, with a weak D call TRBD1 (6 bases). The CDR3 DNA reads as TGTGCCAGCGGCACCAGGACAGCGAACACCGGGGAGCTGTTTTTT. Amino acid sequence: CASGTRTANTGELFF.